Below are 5 T cell receptor beta chains sequenced from a single sample in a study of T-cell memory formation after mild COVID-19. TCRdb called the 5' RACE reads again in MiXCR, with one record for every CDR3 protein. The repertoire consists of about 280,000 distinct CDR3 sequences, with approximately 8.4% occurring once and the leading ten covering 22%. The sequenced material came from PBMCs or a T cell subset sorted from them (not recorded which). The receptors here all came from a man between 18 and 29 years old who had mild COVID-19 (a few samples of this study predate the infection). Cell type and time point are not known.

This clonotype appeared a few times. The rearrangement uses TRBV9 and TRBJ1-6; D call uncertain. The CDR3 spans 13 residues. Trimming took off 0 bases at V and 7 bases at J, with 5 bases between the two ends. The germline V gene has CDR1 SGDLS and CDR2 YYNGEE. Here the CDR3 reads CASSVEGNSPLHF. CDR3 DNA sequence: TGTGCCAGCAGCGTAGAAGGGAATTCACCCCTCCACTTT.

This clonotype has just a few counts. V and J are TRBV11-1 and TRBJ2-5, with D perhaps matching TRBD2 (5 bases). Germline loops: CDR1 SGHAT, CDR2 FQDESV (reference sequence). The CDR3 contains 14 residues. The V end lost 5 bases, the J end lost 7 bases, and 17 bases lay between the germline ends. CDR3 residues: CASSPGNEVGTQYF. The CDR3 bases are TGTGCCAGCAGCCCGGGGAATGAGGTTGGGACCCAGTACTTC.

This chain joins TRBV19 and TRBJ2-1, with a tentative D call TRBD1 (5 bases). The V gene's germline CDR1 is LNHDA and CDR2 SQIVND (reference sequence). CDR3 length equals 15 residues. The germline V and J ends were trimmed by 5 bases and 4 bases, with 15 bases remaining between them. The DNA for the CDR3 is TGTGCCAGTAGTCTAGGGGCTTCGGTTTACAATGAGCAGTTCTTC. Protein sequence: CASSLGASVYNEQFF. The variable domain in full, with the rest retrieved from reference TRBV19 and TRBJ2-1, is DGGITQSPKYLFRKEGQNVTLSCEQNLNHDAMYWYRQDPGQGLRLIYYSQIVNDFQKGDIAEGYSVSREKKESFPLTVTSAQKNPTAFYLCASSLGASVYNEQFFGPGTRLTVL.

This clonotype has a handful of counts. V is TRBV5-1 and J is TRBJ2-1; D unresolved. This CDR3 is 13 amino acids long. Trimming left V 3 bases short and J 5 bases short, with 9 bases between. CDR1 is SGHRS, CDR2 YFSETQ, per germline. This CDR3 reads CASSSVPDNEQFF. The CDR3 DNA follows: TGCGCCAGCAGCTCGGTACCGGACAATGAGCAGTTCTTC.

This clonotype was seen a handful of times. The chain carries TRBV12-3 or TRBV12-4 and TRBJ1-1; 8 bases line up with TRBD1. V lost 3 bases and J lost 4; bases outside the gene matches: 10. The CDR3 covers 16 residues. Here the CDR3 DNA reads TGTGCCAGCAGTTTGCACCCTGGACAGGGAGGCACTGAAGCTTTCTTT. This translates into CASSLHPGQGGTEAFF.